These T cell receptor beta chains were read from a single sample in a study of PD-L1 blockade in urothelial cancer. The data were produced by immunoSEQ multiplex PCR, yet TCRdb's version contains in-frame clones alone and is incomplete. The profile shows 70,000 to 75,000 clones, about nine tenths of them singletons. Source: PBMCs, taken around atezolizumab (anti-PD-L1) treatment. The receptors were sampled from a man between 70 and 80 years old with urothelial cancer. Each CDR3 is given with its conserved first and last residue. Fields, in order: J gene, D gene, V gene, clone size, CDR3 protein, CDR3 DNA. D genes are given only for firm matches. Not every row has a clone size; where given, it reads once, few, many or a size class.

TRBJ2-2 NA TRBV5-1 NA CASSLSVANTGELFF TGCGCCAGCAGCTTGTCAGTGGCGAACACCGGGGAGCTGTTTTTT
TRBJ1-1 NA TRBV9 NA CASSEAVNTEAFF TGTGCCAGCAGCGAGGCGGTGAACACTGAAGCTTTCTTT
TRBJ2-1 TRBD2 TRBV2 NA CASSDLAGAYNEQFF TGTGCCAGCAGTGATCTAGCGGGGGCTTACAATGAGCAGTTCTTC
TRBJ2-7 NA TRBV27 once CASREGGGPYEQYF TGTGCCAGCAGGGAGGGGGGAGGGCCCTACGAGCAGTACTTC
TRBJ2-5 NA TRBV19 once CASSRQETQYF TGTGCCAGTAGTCGCCAAGAGACCCAGTACTTC
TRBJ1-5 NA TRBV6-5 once CASRERISNQPQHF TGTGCCAGCCGCGAGAGGATTAGCAATCAGCCCCAGCATTTT
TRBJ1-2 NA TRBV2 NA CASSEAGSYGYTF TGTGCCAGCAGTGAAGCGGGCAGCTATGGCTACACCTTC
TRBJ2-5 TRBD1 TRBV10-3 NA CAIRPDRGDETQYF TGTGCCATCAGGCCCGACAGGGGCGATGAGACCCAGTACTTC
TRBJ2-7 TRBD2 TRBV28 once CASSFPRGTSSYEQYF TGTGCCAGCAGTTTCCCTCGCGGGACTAGCAGCTACGAGCAGTACTTC
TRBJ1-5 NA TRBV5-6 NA CASSLGGDQPQHF TGTGCCAGCAGCTTGGGCGGGGATCAGCCCCAGCATTTT
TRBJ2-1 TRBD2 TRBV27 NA CASSPGLAGGNEQFF TGTGCCAGCAGTCCGGGACTAGCGGGAGGTAATGAGCAGTTCTTC
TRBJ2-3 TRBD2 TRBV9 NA CASSVELASTDTQYF TGTGCCAGCAGCGTAGAACTAGCGAGCACAGATACGCAGTATTTT
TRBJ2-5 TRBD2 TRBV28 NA CASSPLRGRIETQYF TGTGCCAGCAGTCCCCTTCGCGGGAGAATAGAGACCCAGTACTTC
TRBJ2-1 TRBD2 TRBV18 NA CASSAPGLAGGHEQFF TGTGCCAGCTCAGCCCCGGGACTAGCGGGAGGGCATGAGCAGTTCTTC
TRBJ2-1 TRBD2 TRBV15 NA CATSRGRLAGGYNEQFF TGTGCCACCAGCAGAGGGAGGCTAGCGGGAGGGTACAATGAGCAGTTCTTC
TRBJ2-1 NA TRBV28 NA CASSPDSYTYNEQFF TGTGCCAGCAGTCCGGACTCTTACACATACAATGAGCAGTTCTTC
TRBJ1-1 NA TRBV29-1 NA CSALGTGSSEAFF TGCAGCGCCCTAGGCACAGGGTCATCTGAAGCTTTCTTT
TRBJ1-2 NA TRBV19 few CASGTYGYTF TGTGCCAGCGGGACTTATGGCTACACCTTC
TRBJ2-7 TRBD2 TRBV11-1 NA CASSPSDGFSGDPYEQYF TGTGCCAGCAGTCCCTCCGATGGTTTTAGCGGGGACCCCTACGAGCAGTACTTC
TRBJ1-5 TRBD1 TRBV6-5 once CASSSGGSNQPQHF TGTGCCAGCAGTTCAGGGGGTAGCAATCAGCCCCAGCATTTT
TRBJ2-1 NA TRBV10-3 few CATGESNEQFF TGTGCCACAGGGGAGTCCAATGAGCAGTTCTTC
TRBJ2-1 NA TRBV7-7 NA CASSLVVFDEQFF TGTGCCAGCAGCTTAGTAGTTTTTGATGAGCAGTTCTTC
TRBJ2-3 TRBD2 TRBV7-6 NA CASSLLAGGAQGPDTQYF TGTGCCAGCAGCCTCCTTGCGGGAGGGGCTCAGGGCCCAGATACGCAGTATTTT
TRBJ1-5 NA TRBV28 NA CASSSGVGNQPQHF TGTGCCAGCAGTTCAGGGGTTGGCAATCAGCCCCAGCATTTT
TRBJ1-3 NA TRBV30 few CARRGQAGNTIYF TGTGCCCGACGGGGACAAGCTGGAAACACCATATATTTT
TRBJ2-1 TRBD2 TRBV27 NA CASSLAGVRVPYNEQFF TGTGCCAGCAGTTTAGCGGGGGTAAGAGTACCCTACAATGAGCAGTTCTTC
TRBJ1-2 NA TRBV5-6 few CASSTVRGWPYGYTF TGTGCCAGCAGCACCGTCAGGGGCTGGCCCTATGGCTACACCTTC
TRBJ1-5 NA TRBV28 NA CGSGNQPQHF TGTGGTTCGGGCAATCAGCCCCAGCATTTT
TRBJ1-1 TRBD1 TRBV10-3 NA CAIRPTGGNTEAFF TGTGCCATCAGACCGACAGGGGGGAACACTGAAGCTTTCTTT
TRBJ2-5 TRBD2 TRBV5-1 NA CASSSLTSGGQETQYF TGCGCCAGCAGCTCCCTGACTAGCGGGGGACAAGAGACCCAGTACTTC
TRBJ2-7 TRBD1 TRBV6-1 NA CASSEAGTGVYEQYF TGTGCCAGCAGTGAAGCGGGGACAGGGGTCTACGAGCAGTACTTC
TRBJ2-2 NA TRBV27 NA CASSLISNTGELFF TGTGCCAGCAGTTTAATCTCGAACACCGGGGAGCTGTTTTTT
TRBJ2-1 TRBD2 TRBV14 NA CASSQATTSGSSYNEQFF TGTGCCAGCAGCCAAGCTACGACTAGCGGTAGCTCCTACAATGAGCAGTTCTTC
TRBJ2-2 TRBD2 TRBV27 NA CASSSRLAGTSGELFF TGTGCCAGCAGTTCCCGACTAGCGGGAACCAGCGGGGAGCTGTTTTTT
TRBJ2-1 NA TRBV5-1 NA CASSLEPGSYNEQFF TGCGCCAGCAGCTTGGAGCCTGGCTCCTACAATGAGCAGTTCTTC
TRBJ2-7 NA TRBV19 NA CASSIGVGTAEQYF TGTGCCAGTAGTATTGGAGTAGGAACCGCCGAGCAGTACTTC
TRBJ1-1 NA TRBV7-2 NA CASSWTSAEAFF TGTGCCAGCAGCTGGACTTCGGCTGAAGCTTTCTTT
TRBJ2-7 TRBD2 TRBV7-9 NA CASSVGTSWAYEQYF TGTGCCAGCAGCGTCGGGACTAGTTGGGCCTACGAGCAGTACTTC
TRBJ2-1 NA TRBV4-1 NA CASSLYESGAAYNEQFF TGCGCCAGCAGCCTTTACGAGTCAGGGGCTGCCTACAATGAGCAGTTCTTC
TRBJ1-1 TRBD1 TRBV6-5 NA CASSRDRVTEAFF TGTGCCAGCAGCCGAGACAGGGTCACTGAAGCTTTCTTT
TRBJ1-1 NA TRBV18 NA CASSPRYSPPQAFF TGTGCCAGCTCACCTCGCTACTCCCCACCTCAAGCTTTCTTT